One and the same sample provided the 20 T cell receptor beta chains below, sequenced in a study of shared clonotypes between healthy human individuals. Assay used: immunoSEQ multiplex PCR; TCRdb lists only in-frame clones, some missing. The sample contains 2 million to 2.5 million clones, almost 96% of which appear only once. Sequencing was performed on naive CD4+ T cells sorted from blood. Stated subset: CD45RA+ positively selected. These receptor sequences come from a man younger than 30 in good health.

This clone showed up just once. CDR3 nucleotide sequence: TGTGCCTACAGCGAGGGGACTAACTATGGCTACACCTTC. The encoded protein is CAYSEGTNYGYTF. The chain links TRBV18 to TRBJ1-2; D may be TRBD1 (5 bases). Looked up from germline, CDR1 is KGHSH and CDR2 is LQKENI. V lost 11 bases, J lost 0 bases, and 13 bases lay in between. The CDR3 consists of 13 residues.

This sequence joins TRBV28 and TRBJ2-1; possible D gene TRBD1, 6 bases. There are 15 residues in the CDR3. CDR1 MDHEN and CDR2 SYDVKM come from the germline V gene. Between the trimmed V and J ends, which lost 2 bases and 6 bases, there was a span of 14 bases. The CDR3 nucleotides are TGTGCCAGCAGTTTACTAGGCCTAGGGGGCAATGAGCAGTTCTTC. Amino acids: CASSLLGLGGNEQFF.

The J gene is TRBJ1-1, the V gene TRBV11-1; no definite D call. CDR3 length: 16 amino acids. V lost 2 bases, J lost 0 bases, and 13 bases lay in between. Germline V gives CDR1 SGHAT, CDR2 FQDESV (reference sequence). The CDR3 bases are TGTGCCAGCAGCTTATCCCCGAGCGGAGTGAACACTGAAGCTTTCTTT. This codes for CASSLSPSGVNTEAFF.

The chain uses TRBV5-1 and TRBJ2-7, with D maybe TRBD2 (6 bases). The CDR3 totals 13 residues. V lost 7 bases, J lost 5 bases, and 16 bases lay in between. Germline CDR1 SGHRS, CDR2 YFSETQ. The CDR3 bases are TGCGCCAGCTCCTCCTATGGAGGGAACGAGCAGTACTTC. Protein: CASSSYGGNEQYF. Full variable domain (remainder filled in from reference TRBV5-1 and TRBJ2-7): KAGVTQTPRYLIKTRGQQVTLSCSPISGHRSVSWYQQTPGQGLQFLFEYFSETQRNKGNFPGRFSGRQFSNSRSEMNVSTLELGDSALYLCASSSYGGNEQYFGPGTRLTVT.

The chain joins TRBV4-1 to TRBJ1-6, with 8 bases aligning to TRBD1. The J segment lost 7 bases and the V segment lost 3 bases, leaving 2 bases of the junction unmatched. The germline CDR1 and CDR2 sequences are MGHRA and YSYEKL. The CDR3 length is 14 residues. CDR3 residues: CASSQRTGNSPLHF. Written as DNA, the CDR3 is TGCGCCAGCAGCCAGCGGACAGGGAATTCACCCCTCCACTTT.

The V call is TRBV30, the J call TRBJ2-5; maybe TRBD1 (5 bases). The germline V gene has CDR1 GTSNPN and CDR2 SVGIG (reference sequence). The V end was cut by 3 bases, the J end by 5 bases, with 16 bases between. There are 14 residues in the CDR3. The CDR3 loop is CAWRLRGLGETQYF. The CDR3 bases are TGTGCCTGGAGATTAAGGGGCCTAGGGGAGACCCAGTACTTC.

Of note for this clone: Other DNA sequences in the same sample also yield this CDR3. The chain carries TRBV5-1 and TRBJ1-2, with 8 positions matching TRBD1. Germline CDR1 reads SGHRS; CDR2 reads YFSETQ. The CDR3 length is 13 residues. Trimming removed 4 bases from V and 5 bases from J; junction bases left unmatched: 4. CDR3 loop: CASSPQGEYGYTF. The CDR3, as DNA: TGCGCCAGCAGCCCACAGGGGGAGTATGGCTACACCTTC.

The chain combines TRBV6-6 with TRBJ2-5; D not resolved. Germline CDR1 MNHNY, CDR2 SVGAGI (reference sequence). V was clipped by 5 bases and J by 3 bases, with 10 bases between them. The CDR3 runs 13 residues. CDR3 sequence reads: CASSPTWKETQYF. CDR3 in DNA: TGTGCCAGCAGTCCCACCTGGAAAGAGACCCAGTACTTC.

This chain connects TRBV2 to TRBJ2-3, with D tentatively TRBD2 (6 bases). In germline, CDR1 is SNHLY, CDR2 FYNNEI. V was cut by 6 bases and J by 0 bases, with 10 bases left in between. The CDR3 totals 14 residues. The CDR3 sequence is CASRRTTSTDTQYF. In DNA form, the CDR3 reads TGTGCCAGCAGAAGGACTACAAGCACAGATACGCAGTATTTT. Using reference TRBV2 and TRBJ2-3 for the parts outside the CDR3, the full variable domain is EPEVTQTPSHQVTQMGQEVILRCVPISNHLYFYWYRQILGQKVEFLVSFYNNEISEKSEIFDDQFSVERPDGSNFTLKIRSTKLEDSAMYFCASRRTTSTDTQYFGPGTRLTVL.

The chain is built from TRBV23-1 and TRBJ1-5, with a possible D match to TRBD1 (5 bases). Being an ORF, TRBV23-1 has a function that is uncertain. V was pared by 3 bases and J by 6 bases, with 15 bases between. The CDR3 is made up of 15 amino acids. This CDR3 is CASSQPDSLGQPQHF. CDR3 sequence (DNA): TGCGCCAGCAGTCAGCCCGACAGTCTGGGTCAGCCCCAGCATTTT.

The count of this clone is one. This chain uses TRBV19 with TRBJ2-1; D not certain. Germline loops: CDR1 LNHDA, CDR2 SQIVND (reference sequence). This CDR3 comprises 15 residues. Deletions cut 5 bases from V and 4 bases from J, with 15 bases between. The CDR3 loop is CASSPQGRIYNEQFF. CDR3 DNA sequence: TGTGCCAGTAGTCCCCAAGGACGGATTTACAATGAGCAGTTCTTC. Full variable domain (rest looked up from reference TRBV19 and TRBJ2-1): DGGITQSPKYLFRKEGQNVTLSCEQNLNHDAMYWYRQDPGQGLRLIYYSQIVNDFQKGDIAEGYSVSREKKESFPLTVTSAQKNPTAFYLCASSPQGRIYNEQFFGPGTRLTVL.

J is TRBJ1-4 and V is TRBV5-1; D gene unclear. V lost 0 bases and J lost 4, with 10 bases in between. The CDR3 loop spans 15 amino acids. The germline V gene has CDR1 SGHRS and CDR2 YFSETQ. The CDR3 is CASSLGQVYNEKLFF. CDR3 DNA sequence: TGCGCCAGCAGCTTGGGTCAGGTTTATAATGAAAAACTGTTTTTT.

To note about this clone: The same CDR3 can be traced to other DNA sequences in this sample. The V call is TRBV7-2, the J call TRBJ2-1; D might be TRBD1 or TRBD2, each matching 5 bases. Germline CDR1 SGHTA, CDR2 FQGNSA. This CDR3 has 14 residues. V shed 2 bases and J shed 4 bases, with 9 bases lying between them. The CDR3, as DNA: TGTGCCAGCAGCTTAACCGGGGCTTACAATGAGCAGTTCTTC. Its translation: CASSLTGAYNEQFF. The full variable domain, rest sourced from reference TRBV7-2 and TRBJ2-1, is GAGVSQSPSNKVTEKGKDVELRCDPISGHTALYWYRQSLGQGLEFLIYFQGNSAPDKSGLPSDRFSAERTGGSVSTLTIQRTQQEDSAVYLCASSLTGAYNEQFFGPGTRLTVL.

The gene calls are TRBV2 and TRBJ2-2; TRBD2 might be the D (6 bases). V dropped 4 bases and J dropped 0 bases, with 6 bases sitting between them. The CDR3 extends over 14 amino acids. Germline CDR1 reads SNHLY; CDR2 reads FYNNEI. The CDR3 DNA sequence: TGTGCCAGCAGTGGGGAGGCGAACACCGGGGAGCTGTTTTTT. It yields the protein CASSGEANTGELFF.

The chain carries TRBV2 and TRBJ2-3; D is possibly TRBD2 (6 bases). Germline lookup yields CDR1 SNHLY and CDR2 FYNNEI. The CDR3 loop spans 14 amino acids. The V gene lost 9 bases and the J gene lost 5 bases, with 18 bases spanning the gap. For the CDR3, the DNA is TGTGCCAGTTCCGGGGGACTCTCGATAGATACGCAGTATTTT. Translated, it gives CASSGGLSIDTQYF.

The J gene is TRBJ2-3, the V gene TRBV5-1; D unclear. The CDR3 is 18 amino acids. Deletions cut 0 bases from V and 0 bases from J, with 17 bases between. Germline V gives CDR1 SGHRS, CDR2 YFSETQ. The DNA of the CDR3 is TGCGCCAGCAGCTTGGGACGGAGCGAGAAAATTAGCACAGATACGCAGTATTTT. Protein sequence: CASSLGRSEKISTDTQYF. The full variable domain, its missing parts supplied by reference TRBV5-1 and TRBJ2-3, is KAGVTQTPRYLIKTRGQQVTLSCSPISGHRSVSWYQQTPGQGLQFLFEYFSETQRNKGNFPGRFSGRQFSNSRSEMNVSTLELGDSALYLCASSLGRSEKISTDTQYFGPGTRLTVL.

The rearrangement uses TRBV2 and TRBJ1-6; no clear D. CDR1 SNHLY and CDR2 FYNNEI come from the germline V gene. This CDR3 is 14 amino acids long. V was trimmed by 11 bases and J by 4 bases, leaving 15 bases between them. CDR3 region: CAAGQWGYNSPLHF. CDR3 in DNA: TGTGCCGCGGGCCAGTGGGGATATAATTCACCCCTCCACTTT.

This chain uses TRBV5-1 with TRBJ2-7, with D unclear. This CDR3 region has 14 residues. V lost 0 bases and J 5 bases, leaving 12 bases between the germline ends. The germline CDR1 and CDR2 sequences are SGHRS and YFSETQ. Written as DNA, the CDR3 is TGCGCCAGCAGCTTGGGCGAGTACCCGGACGAGCAGTACTTC. Protein product: CASSLGEYPDEQYF.

The rearrangement links TRBV6-1 to TRBJ2-5; perhaps D is TRBD1 or TRBD2 (6 bases each). The CDR3 contains 15 residues. CDR1 is MNHNS, CDR2 SASEGT, per germline. Trimming removed 7 bases at V and 4 bases at J, with 19 bases between. CDR3 residues: CASTQKGGGGETQYF. The CDR3 coding sequence is TGTGCCAGCACCCAAAAGGGGGGAGGCGGAGAGACCCAGTACTTC.

This chain links TRBV2 with TRBJ1-1; maybe TRBD1 (6 bases). The germline V and J ends were trimmed by 7 bases and 1 base, with 10 bases remaining between them. The germline V gene encodes CDR1 SNHLY and CDR2 FYNNEI. This CDR3 has 13 residues. CDR3 bases: TGTGCCAGCAAAGTGACAGGGAACACTGAAGCTTTCTTT. Translated: CASKVTGNTEAFF.